This T cell receptor beta chain was sequenced in a study of cytomegalovirus exposure and HLA in healthy donors. The study, taken as a whole, reports: Cytomegalovirus association was listed for 150 to 200 TCR beta chains.

To note about this clone: The antigen remains unidentified.

The repertoire was sequenced with immunoSEQ multiplex PCR; TCRdb's copy has only in-frame clones and lacks some. The sample has more than 140,000 clones; about 89% are singletons. Sequencing was performed on PBMCs. The receptor was derived from a woman aged 18-30 years in good health and CMV-seropositive.

CDR3 nucleotide sequence: TGTGCCAGCAGGAGGACTAGCGGGAGGTCCTACACAGATACGCAGTATTTT. Protein sequence: CASRRTSGRSYTDTQYF. J is TRBJ2-3 and V is TRBV27; TRBD2 matches at 14 bases. The V segment lost 6 bases and the J segment 2 bases; nucleotides outside the gene matches: 7. From germline, CDR1 is MNHEY and CDR2 SMNVEV (reference sequence). CDR3 size: 17 residues.